Listed below are T cell receptor beta chains from one sample, sequenced in a study of blood T cells in healthy people across ages. MiXCR, run by TCRdb on the 5' RACE reads, gives a single entry per CDR3 protein. Of approximately 800,000 distinct CDR3 sequences in the sample, roughly 53% were seen once. Material for sequencing was blood. The receptors were sampled from an elderly man in good health. CDR3s include the opening cysteine and the closing phenylalanine or tryptophan. The D gene is left open where the match is weak. Rows may omit the clone size; those that give it use once, few, many or a size class.

cdr3_length,v_call,j_call,d_call,clone_size,cdr3_nt,cdr3_aa
14,TRBV20-1,TRBJ2-4,TRBD2,.,TGCAGTGCTCTATTTCTAAGCGGGATGAATGAGCAGTACTTC,CSALFLSGMNEQYF
11,TRBV6-2/TRBV6-3,TRBJ2-7,.,.,TGTGCCAGCGGTTGGCTTCGCGAGCAGTACTTC,CASGWLREQYF
13,TRBV20-1,TRBJ2-4,TRBD1,.,TGCAGTGCTAACCGGGACAGGGGAAACATTCAGTACTTC,CSANRDRGNIQYF
12,TRBV20-1,TRBJ2-1,.,.,TGCAGTGCTAGGGGGCCGGTCAATGAGCAGTTCTTC,CSARGPVNEQFF
16,TRBV4-2,TRBJ2-1,.,.,TGTGCCAGCAGCCAAGACCGAGCGGGCTCCTACAATGAGCAGTTCTTC,CASSQDRAGSYNEQFF
15,TRBV27,TRBJ2-5,.,.,TGTGCCAGCAGTTTAGTCACAGGGCGGGGAGAGACCCAGTACTTC,CASSLVTGRGETQYF
21,TRBV5-1,TRBJ2-1,TRBD2,few,TGCGCCAGCAGCGCGGGACTAGCGGGAGGGTCGCTGGGGAGCTCCTACAATGAGCAGTTCTTC,CASSAGLAGGSLGSSYNEQFF
13,TRBV4-3,TRBJ2-7,.,.,TGCGCCAGCAGCCCTTCGGACGGCTACGAGCAGTACTTC,CASSPSDGYEQYF
15,TRBV24-1,TRBJ2-7,.,few,TGTGCCACCAGCCGAGGCCGCAGCTCCTACAATGAGCAGTACTTC,CATSRGRSSYNEQYF
17,TRBV5-1,TRBJ1-2,.,.,TGCGCCAGCACCCTAGGCCCAACTACACGGGCGGACTATGGCTACACCTTC,CASTLGPTTRADYGYTF
15,TRBV9,TRBJ2-7,.,few,TGTGCCAGCAGCGTAGGCGCTGAGGGCTATTACGAGCAGTACTTC,CASSVGAEGYYEQYF
12,TRBV10-3,TRBJ2-7,.,few,TGTGCCATCAGCGACCAGGGGTACGAGCAGTACTTC,CAISDQGYEQYF
15,TRBV2,TRBJ1-2,.,.,TGTGCCAGCACCCAGGGTGACACCCGGGGAGGGGGCTACACCTTC,CASTQGDTRGGGYTF
16,TRBV10-3,TRBJ2-3,.,few,TGTGCCATTCGTAGGCGAGCGGACTACCACCACAGATACGCGTATTTT,CAIRRRADYHHRYAYF
13,TRBV6-6,TRBJ2-3,.,few,TGTGCCAGCAGTCTTAACGTGGGTGAGGACGCGTATTTT,CASSLNVGEDAYF
14,TRBV20-1,TRBJ2-1,.,.,TGCAGTGCGAGAATCCGGGACCAGAGTGGGGAGCAGTTCTTC,CSARIRDQSGEQFF
17,TRBV9,TRBJ2-3,TRBD2,few,TGTGCCAGCAGCGTATGGGGACTAGCGGGAGAGGCAGATACGCAGTATTTT,CASSVWGLAGEADTQYF
14,TRBV29-1,TRBJ1-1,.,.,TGCAGCACCTACCGACAGTCTTTGAACACTGAAGCTTTCTTT,CSTYRQSLNTEAFF
18,TRBV6-1,TRBJ2-1,TRBD1,.,TGTGCCAGCAGTCCCGTAGGGACAGGGGTAAGCTCCTACAATGAGCAGTTCTTC,CASSPVGTGVSSYNEQFF
14,TRBV6-1,TRBJ2-7,.,.,TGTGCCAGCAGTGTGGCGGTTAGATACTACGAGCAGTACTTC,CASSVAVRYYEQYF
14,TRBV3-1,TRBJ1-1,.,.,TGTGCCAGCAGCCAAGAAGGCAGGGTCACTGAAGCTTTCTTT,CASSQEGRVTEAFF
15,TRBV4-1,TRBJ2-1,.,.,TGCGCCAGCAGCCAAGATCAGCCGGGTCGGGAACAGCAGTTCTTC,CASSQDQPGREQQFF
15,TRBV5-1,TRBJ2-4,TRBD2,few,TGCGCCAGCAGCTTTAGCGGGAGGGCGTTAGATGAGCAGTACTTC,CASSFSGRALDEQYF